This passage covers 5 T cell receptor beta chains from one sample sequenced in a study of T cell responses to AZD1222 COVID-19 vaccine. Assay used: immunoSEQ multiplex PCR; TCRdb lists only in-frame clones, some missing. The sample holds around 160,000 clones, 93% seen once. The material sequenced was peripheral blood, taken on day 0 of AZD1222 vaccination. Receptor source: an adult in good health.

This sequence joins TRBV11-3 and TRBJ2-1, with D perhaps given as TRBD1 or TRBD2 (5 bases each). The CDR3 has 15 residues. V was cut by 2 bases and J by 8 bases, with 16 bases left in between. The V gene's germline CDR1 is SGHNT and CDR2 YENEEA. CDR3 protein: CASSLSSGRGHEQFF. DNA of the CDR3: TGTGCCAGCAGCTTATCCAGCGGCCGGGGACATGAGCAGTTCTTC.

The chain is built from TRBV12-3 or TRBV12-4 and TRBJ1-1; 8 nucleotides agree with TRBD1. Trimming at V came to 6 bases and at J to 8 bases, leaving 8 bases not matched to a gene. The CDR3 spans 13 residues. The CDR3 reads CASSTGGIKEAFF. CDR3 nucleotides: TGTGCCAGCAGCACAGGGGGAATTAAGGAAGCTTTCTTT.

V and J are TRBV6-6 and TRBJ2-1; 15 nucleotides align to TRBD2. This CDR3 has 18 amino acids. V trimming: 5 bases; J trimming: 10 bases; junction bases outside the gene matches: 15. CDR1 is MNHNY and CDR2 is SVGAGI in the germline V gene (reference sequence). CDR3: CASSLRGGTSGRLGEQFF. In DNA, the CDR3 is TGTGCCAGCAGTCTACGGGGGGGGACTAGCGGGAGGTTAGGGGAGCAGTTCTTC.

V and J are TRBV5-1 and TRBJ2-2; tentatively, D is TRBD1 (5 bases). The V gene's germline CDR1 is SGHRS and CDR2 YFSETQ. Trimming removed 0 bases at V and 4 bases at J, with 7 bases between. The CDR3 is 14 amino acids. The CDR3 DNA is TGCGCCAGCAGCTTGGCGCAGGGCACCGGGGAGCTGTTTTTT. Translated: CASSLAQGTGELFF.

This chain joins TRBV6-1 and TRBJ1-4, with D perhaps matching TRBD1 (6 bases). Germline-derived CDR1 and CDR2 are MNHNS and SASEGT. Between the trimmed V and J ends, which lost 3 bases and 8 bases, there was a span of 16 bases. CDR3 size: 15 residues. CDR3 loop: CASSDYRGAREKLFF. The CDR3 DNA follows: TGTGCCAGCAGTGATTATCGGGGGGCGCGGGAAAAACTGTTTTTT.